This T cell receptor (beta chain) stems from a study of early T cells in non-severe SARS-CoV-2 infection. Germline CDR1 and CDR2: MNHEY and SMNVEV (reference sequence). Trimming removed 2 bases from V and 0 bases from J, with 4 bases in between. CDR3 length: 13 amino acids. This clonotype was seen many times. TCRdb analysed the 5' RACE reads with MiXCR anew, one entry per CDR3 protein. The sample includes around 37,000 distinct CDR3 sequences, over 9% of them seen just once. V usage is TRBV27 and J usage is TRBJ1-1; no firm D call. The sequence was collected from an adult who was a healthcare worker with PCR-confirmed SARS-CoV-2 infection or an uninfected control (not recorded which). Material: whole blood. The CDR3 coding sequence is TGTGCCAGCAGTTTAATGGTGAACACTGAAGCTTTCTTT. Its protein is CASSLMVNTEAFF.